This TCR beta chain was captured by sequencing in a study of control samples from healthy donors and cancer patients. Assay: immunoSEQ multiplex PCR; the TCRdb copy retains only in-frame clones and omits some. The table has about 120,000 clones, approximately 91% seen once; the top ten hold 7.8%. V was shortened by 0 bases and J by 0 bases, with 10 bases between the two germline ends. The germline V gene has CDR1 SGHRS and CDR2 YFSETQ. The CDR3 is 16 amino acids. The chain couples TRBV5-1 to TRBJ1-3; possible D gene TRBD1, 5 bases. Sequenced: blood. The TCR sequence derives from a woman between 18 and 29 years old in good health. CDR3 sequence reads: CASSLEGKSSGNTIYF. CDR3 nucleotides: TGCGCCAGCAGCTTGGAGGGGAAGAGCTCTGGAAACACCATATATTTT.